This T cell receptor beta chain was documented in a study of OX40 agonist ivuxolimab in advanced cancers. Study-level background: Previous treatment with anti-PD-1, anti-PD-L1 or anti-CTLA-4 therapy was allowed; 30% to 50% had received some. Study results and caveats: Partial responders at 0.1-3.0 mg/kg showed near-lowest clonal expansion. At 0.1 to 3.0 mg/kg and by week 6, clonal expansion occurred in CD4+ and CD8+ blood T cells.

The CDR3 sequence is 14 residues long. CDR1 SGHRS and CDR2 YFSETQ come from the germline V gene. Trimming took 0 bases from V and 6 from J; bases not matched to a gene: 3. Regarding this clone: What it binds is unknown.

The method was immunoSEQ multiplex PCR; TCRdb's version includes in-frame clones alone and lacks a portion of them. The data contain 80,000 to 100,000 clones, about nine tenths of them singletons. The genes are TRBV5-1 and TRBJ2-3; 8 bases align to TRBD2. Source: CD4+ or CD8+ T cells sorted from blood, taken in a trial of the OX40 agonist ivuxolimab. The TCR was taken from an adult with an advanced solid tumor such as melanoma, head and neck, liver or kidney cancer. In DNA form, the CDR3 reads TGCGCCAGCAGCTTGGGCAGCGGGAGCGATACGCAGTATTTT. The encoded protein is CASSLGSGSDTQYF.